The 10 T cell receptor beta chains below were found in one sample sequenced in a study of T cells after posttransplantation cyclophosphamide. The data were produced by immunoSEQ multiplex PCR, yet TCRdb's version contains in-frame clones alone and is incomplete. The sample has approximately 19,000 clones; 80% to 90% are singletons. Controls had myeloablative marrow grafts with methotrexate and calcineurin inhibitor, sampled at 1 year. Sample: PBMCs, taken roughly 49 weeks after allogeneic stem cell transplant with calcineurin inhibitor and methotrexate. Receptors were obtained from a female patient younger than 45 who received an allogeneic stem cell transplant from an unrelated donor, was CMV-positive, and had acute and chronic GVHD. The graft donor may account for some of the T cells.

This clone is a singleton in its sample. The genes are TRBV7-6 and TRBJ1-1; possibly TRBD1 for D (5 bases). With 6 bases removed from V and 1 base from J, the gap between germline ends came to 12 bases. CDR3 length: 14 amino acids. Germline CDR1 is SGHVS and CDR2 is FNYEAQ. This CDR3 is CASSYITGNTEAFF. CDR3 bases: TGTGCCAGCAGTTATATTACAGGGAACACTGAAGCTTTCTTT.

V and J are TRBV18 and TRBJ1-5; D ambiguous. Germline V CDR1 and CDR2: KGHSH, LQKENI. CDR3 length: 16 residues. V gave up 1 base and J gave up 1 base, with 11 bases separating them. The CDR3, as DNA: TGTGCCAGCTCACCACGTCTACACGGGAGCAATCAGCCCCAGCATTTT. Translation gives CASSPRLHGSNQPQHF.

CDR3 in amino acids: CASSISRATYNEQFF. The CDR3 bases are TGTGCCAGTAGTATTTCCAGGGCCACCTACAATGAGCAGTTCTTC. The rearrangement links TRBV19 to TRBJ2-1, with a weak D call TRBD1 (5 bases). Germline V gene data show CDR1 as LNHDA and CDR2 as SQIVND (reference sequence). The CDR3 consists of 15 residues. V dropped 3 bases and J dropped 2 bases, with 11 bases sitting between them. Full variable domain (rest looked up from reference TRBV19 and TRBJ2-1): DGGITQSPKYLFRKEGQNVTLSCEQNLNHDAMYWYRQDPGQGLRLIYYSQIVNDFQKGDIAEGYSVSREKKESFPLTVTSAQKNPTAFYLCASSISRATYNEQFFGPGTRLTVL.

This chain connects TRBV29-1 to TRBJ1-1, with D possibly being TRBD1 (6 bases). The CDR3 has 13 amino acids. Between the trimmed V and J ends, which lost 8 bases and 4 bases, there was a span of 17 bases. The germline CDR1 and CDR2 sequences are SQVTM and ANQGSEA. CDR3 coding DNA: TGCAGCTCGGGACGGGGGGCGAGCACTGAAGCTTTCTTT. Translation: CSSGRGASTEAFF.

As DNA, the CDR3 is TGTGCCAGCAAGGAGGAAACCGGGGAGCTGTTTTTT. This translates into CASKEETGELFF. The chain links TRBV27 to TRBJ2-2; TRBD2 is a possible D gene (5 bases). CDR3 size: 12 residues. Germline CDR1 MNHEY, CDR2 SMNVEV (reference sequence). V lost 7 bases to trimming and J lost 5 bases, with 8 bases between them.

The CDR3 sequence: CASSVLGTAYNEQFF. In DNA form, the CDR3 reads TGTGCCAGCAGCGTTCTAGGGACAGCTTACAATGAGCAGTTCTTC. This chain uses TRBV11-2 with TRBJ2-1; 7 nucleotides match TRBD1. Germline V gives CDR1 SGHAT, CDR2 FQNNGV. The CDR3 runs 15 residues. V trimming: 5 bases; J trimming: 4 bases; junction bases outside the gene matches: 8.

The chain combines TRBV6-5 with TRBJ1-5, with 8 nucleotides matching TRBD1. The junction had 3 bases not matched to a gene; V was cut back by 6 bases and J by 5 bases. This CDR3 has 13 amino acids. Germline values: CDR1 MNHEY, CDR2 SVGAGI. The CDR3 sequence: CASSRQGHQPQHF. CDR3 in DNA: TGTGCCAGCAGCCGACAGGGGCATCAGCCCCAGCATTTT.

V usage is TRBV28 and J usage is TRBJ1-1; possible D gene TRBD1, 5 bases. The V end was cut by 8 bases, the J end by 1 base, with 14 bases between. Per the germline V gene, CDR1 is MDHEN and CDR2 is SYDVKM. This CDR3 region has 14 residues. The DNA of the CDR3 is TGTGCCAGCGGTGCGGGGGACCGGAACACTGAAGCTTTCTTT. Translation gives CASGAGDRNTEAFF.

The V and J genes are TRBV7-8 and TRBJ2-7, with TRBD1 as a possible D gene (5 bases). The CDR3 length is 16 residues. Deletions cut 1 base from V and 2 bases from J, with 15 bases between. Germline CDR1 is SGHVS and CDR2 is FQNEAQ. In DNA form, the CDR3 reads TGTGCCAGCAGCTTAGGTGGACACCGAACAACCTACGAGCAGTACTTC. This codes for CASSLGGHRTTYEQYF.

This clone was counted only a few times. The chain links TRBV19 to TRBJ1-1, with D tentatively TRBD1 (6 bases). Germline loops: CDR1 LNHDA, CDR2 SQIVND (reference sequence). Trimming pared 3 bases from V and 6 bases from J, leaving 11 bases between. This CDR3 spans 13 amino acids. The DNA of the CDR3 is TGTGCCAGTAGTATCAGAGGGGGTCCTGAAGCTTTCTTT. Translated: CASSIRGGPEAFF.